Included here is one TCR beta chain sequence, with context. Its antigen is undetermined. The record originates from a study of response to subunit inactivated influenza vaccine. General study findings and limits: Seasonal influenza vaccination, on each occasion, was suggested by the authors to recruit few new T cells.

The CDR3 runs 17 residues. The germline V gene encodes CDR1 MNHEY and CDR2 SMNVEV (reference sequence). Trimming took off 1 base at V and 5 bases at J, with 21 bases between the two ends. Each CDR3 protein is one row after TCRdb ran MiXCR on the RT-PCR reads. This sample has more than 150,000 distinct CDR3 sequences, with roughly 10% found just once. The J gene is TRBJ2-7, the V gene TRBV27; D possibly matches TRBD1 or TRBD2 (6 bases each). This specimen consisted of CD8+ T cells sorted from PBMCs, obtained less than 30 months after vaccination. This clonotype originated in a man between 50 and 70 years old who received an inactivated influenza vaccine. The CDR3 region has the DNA TGTGCCAGCAGTTTATTCGGATCGGGGGCAGGGGTCGACGAGCAGTACTTC. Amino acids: CASSLFGSGAGVDEQYF.